The 29 T cell receptor beta chains listed next were all sequenced from one sample in a study of T cells expressing NK-cell markers. With the 5' RACE reads reprocessed, TCRdb shows one record per CDR3 protein and no DNA. Its table records about 30,000 distinct CDR3 sequences. Sequences were obtained from blood T cells: a sorted CD56 or NKG2C T cell subset, CD4+ or CD8+ T cells, or bulk PBMC T cells (not recorded which). Receptors originate from a woman aged 18-70 years in good health.

J is TRBJ2-4 and V is TRBV12-5; TCRdb outputs TRBD1, but without DNA this stays unchecked. Germline CDR1 and CDR2: LGHNT and FRNRAP. This CDR3 is built from 21 residues. The CDR3 is CASGLTYLTGGQKLAKNIQYF.

This chain connects TRBV7-3 to TRBJ1-1. The CDR3 runs to 13 residues. Germline values: CDR1 SGHTA, CDR2 FQGTGA. The CDR3 spells CASSLIENTEAFF.

The chain combines TRBV2 with TRBJ1-3; TCRdb lists TRBD1, though no DNA is available to test this call. Germline-derived CDR1 and CDR2 are SNHLY and FYNNEI. The CDR3 is 14 amino acids. The CDR3 here is CASRRGFRGNTIYF.

CDR3 region: CASSQEGAGVYEQYF. The J gene is TRBJ2-7, the V gene TRBV3-1; TCRdb's assignment of TRBD1 cannot be checked, as there is no DNA. CDR1 is LGHDT, CDR2 YNNKEL, per germline (reference sequence). The CDR3 loop spans 15 amino acids.

The chain combines TRBV10-2 with TRBJ2-3; TCRdb designates TRBD1, a call that cannot be tested without DNA. Germline assignment: CDR1 WSHSY and CDR2 SAAADI. This CDR3 is built from 14 residues. CDR3 sequence reads: CASTPGWGLDTQYF.

The rearrangement links TRBV11-2 to TRBJ2-5. Germline V CDR1 and CDR2: SGHAT, FQNNGV. The CDR3 length is 15 residues. CDR3: CASSFGFHLQETQYF.

The chain couples TRBV12-3 or TRBV12-4 to TRBJ1-1. The CDR3 consists of 14 residues. The CDR3 spells CASSLSLMNTEAFF.

This chain uses TRBV9 with TRBJ2-1; TCRdb gives TRBD1 as the D gene, but with no DNA this cannot be confirmed. In germline, CDR1 is SGDLS, CDR2 YYNGEE. The CDR3 loop spans 14 amino acids. The CDR3 spells CASNQQGGGNEQFF.

The chain couples TRBV12-3 or TRBV12-4 to TRBJ2-2. The CDR3 length is 16 residues. CDR3 amino acids: CASSAPGVANTGELFF.

The rearrangement joins TRBV2 to TRBJ2-7; there is no DNA to check the TCRdb D call of TRBD1. Germline lookup yields CDR1 SNHLY and CDR2 FYNNEI. The CDR3 covers 13 residues. The CDR3 spells CAILPRSSYEQYF.

The chain combines TRBV12-5 with TRBJ1-1. This CDR3 spans 12 amino acids. CDR1 and CDR2 from the germline V gene are LGHNT and FRNRAP. The CDR3 reads CASGLDLTEAFF.

The chain joins TRBV5-1 to TRBJ2-5. CDR1 is SGHRS and CDR2 is YFSETQ in the germline V gene. CDR3 size: 17 residues. The CDR3 here is CASSLGLGTSTGETQYF.

The chain carries TRBV4-1 and TRBJ2-7. Germline lookup yields CDR1 MGHRA and CDR2 YSYEKL. There are 16 residues in the CDR3. The CDR3 loop reads CASSQADLGGVSEQYF.

The chain employs TRBV7-8 and TRBJ1-4. Germline loops: CDR1 SGHVS, CDR2 FQNEAQ. The CDR3 loop spans 15 amino acids. CDR3 residues: CASSLGTTLREKLFF.

The J gene is TRBJ2-7, the V gene TRBV20-1; TCRdb reports TRBD2, a call that lacks DNA to check it against. The germline CDR1 and CDR2 sequences are DFQATT and SNEGSKA (reference sequence). CDR3 length: 16 residues. CDR3 in amino acids: CSARRSARGAPYEQYF.

Frequency places this clonotype as medium-sized. The chain uses TRBV27 and TRBJ1-5; no DNA is available, so the TRBD1 call from TCRdb remains unchecked. This CDR3 contains 15 residues. Germline-derived CDR1 and CDR2 are MNHEY and SMNVEV (reference sequence). This CDR3 is CASSFRPGGDQPQHF.

The chain couples TRBV7-9 to TRBJ2-7; the D gene TCRdb calls, TRBD1, cannot be checked with no DNA. The CDR3 covers 13 residues. Germline assignment: CDR1 SEHNR and CDR2 FQNEAQ (reference sequence). CDR3 loop: CASRPPGHYEQYF.

The chain recombines TRBV30 with TRBJ1-1. Germline V gene data show CDR1 as GTSNPN and CDR2 as SVGIG (reference sequence). This CDR3 has 15 amino acids. CDR3 loop: CAWREGQRMNTEAFF. The whole variable domain, filled in from reference TRBV30 and TRBJ1-1, reads SQTIHQWPATLVQPVGSPLSLECTVEGTSNPNLYWYRQAAGRGLQLLFYSVGIGQISSEVPQNLSASRPQDRQFILSSKKLLLSDSGFYLCAWREGQRMNTEAFFGQGTRLTVV.

In terms of frequency, this clonotype is medium-sized. The chain links TRBV6-2 or TRBV6-3 to TRBJ2-7; TCRdb designates TRBD2, a call that cannot be tested without DNA. The CDR3 is made up of 15 amino acids. Germline V CDR1 and CDR2: MNHEY, SVGEGT. CDR3 amino acids: CASSPTSGSYYEQYF.

The J gene is TRBJ2-2, the V gene TRBV6-4. This CDR3 has 13 amino acids. Germline CDR1 and CDR2: MRHNA and SNTAGT. CDR3 sequence: CASSDSRPGELFF.

The chain has TRBV4-1 and TRBJ2-1; there is no DNA to check the TCRdb D call of TRBD2. The CDR3 has 15 residues. Per germline, CDR1 MGHRA and CDR2 YSYEKL. The CDR3 is CASSQSQTAVNEQFF.

The V gene is TRBV4-1, the J gene TRBJ2-2; checking the TCRdb D call of TRBD2 is not possible without DNA. CDR3 size: 16 residues. Germline V CDR1 and CDR2: MGHRA, YSYEKL. The CDR3 reads CASSFRPGENTGELFF.

The rearrangement joins TRBV4-1 to TRBJ2-7; no DNA is available, so the TRBD1 call from TCRdb remains unchecked. Germline assignment: CDR1 MGHRA and CDR2 YSYEKL. The CDR3 length is 14 residues. The CDR3: CASSQGGGKYEQYF.

The chain links TRBV4-2 to TRBJ2-7; without DNA, the TCRdb call of TRBD2 cannot be checked. Germline values: CDR1 LGHNA, CDR2 YNFKEQ. The CDR3 covers 20 residues. The CDR3 loop reads CASSQSGLAGVRENSYEQYF.

The chain couples TRBV6-2 or TRBV6-3 to TRBJ2-3; no DNA is available, so the TRBD2 call from TCRdb remains unchecked. This CDR3 region has 20 residues. The V gene's germline CDR1 is MNHEY and CDR2 SVGEGT. The CDR3 loop reads CASSYSSETLAGVIGDTQYF.

This chain joins TRBV27 and TRBJ2-1; absent DNA, TCRdb's TRBD1 call cannot be checked. From germline, CDR1 is MNHEY and CDR2 SMNVEV (reference sequence). The CDR3 consists of 17 residues. The CDR3 reads CASSLYGGRGRYNEQFF.

The chain couples TRBV27 to TRBJ1-4. CDR1 MNHEY and CDR2 SMNVEV come from the germline V gene (reference sequence). This CDR3 has 13 residues. The CDR3 sequence is CASSFMEGEKLFF.

V gene TRBV5-5 combines with J gene TRBJ2-1. This CDR3 has 16 residues. Germline-derived CDR1 and CDR2 are SGHKS and YYEKEE (reference sequence). The CDR3: CASSTTLLSSYNEQFF.

Here the CDR3 reads CASSPRTGFYEQYF. The J gene is TRBJ2-7, the V gene TRBV4-1; lacking DNA, the TRBD1 call made by TCRdb goes unchecked. CDR1 is MGHRA, CDR2 YSYEKL, per germline. CDR3 length equals 14 residues.